This T cell receptor beta chain was sequenced for a study of blood T cell repertoires in COVID-19. Looking at the study overall: The study drew acute and convalescent COVID-19 samples from the United States, Italy and Spain.

The germline gives CDR1 MNHEY, CDR2 SVGAGI. The germline V and J ends were trimmed by 6 bases and 2 bases, with 14 bases remaining between them. This CDR3 is built from 14 residues. It was during active infection that Seattle patients were enrolled and then longitudinally followed. The table came from immunoSEQ multiplex PCR; TCRdb's copy has only in-frame clones and leaves some out. The table shows approximately 530,000 clones, with about 89% occurring only once. The specimen was peripheral blood. The receptor comes from a woman in her forties or fifties with COVID-19, enrolled during active disease. The chain combines TRBV6-5 with TRBJ2-7; D may be TRBD1 (6 bases). CDR3 sequence reads: CASRPGQITYEQYF. DNA for the CDR3: TGTGCCAGCAGGCCTGGACAGATTACCTACGAGCAGTACTTC.